One and the same sample provided the 3 T cell receptor beta chains below, sequenced in a study of T cells in Graves' hyperthyroidism and ophthalmopathy. TCR beta CDR3 region amplification was performed from RNA transcripts. The TCR CDR3 was amplified in a first-round RT-PCR using the HTBI primer set. MiXCR, run by TCRdb on the multiplex PCR reads, gives a single entry per CDR3 protein. The sample carries more than 300,000 distinct CDR3 sequences, around a sixth recorded once. Sample: blood. The receptors were gathered from a young man with Graves' ophthalmopathy.

This clonotype was seen a single time. The CDR3 ends on some other residue instead of the conserved phenylalanine or tryptophan, so this is likely a read error. The rearrangement links TRBV27 to TRBJ2-2, with 10 bases matching TRBD1. This CDR3 has 16 amino acids. CDR1 and CDR2 (germline): MNHEY, SMNVEV (reference sequence). The CDR3 coding sequence is TGCGCCAGCAGTTTCCGGGACAGGGGATACACCGGGGAGCTGTTTTCT. This gives the protein CASSFRDRGYTGELFS.

This clonotype was recorded many times. The chain combines TRBV6-2 or TRBV6-3 with TRBJ2-1; 8 bases agree with TRBD1. Germline CDR1 reads MNHEY; CDR2 reads SVGEGT. The CDR3 extends over 15 amino acids. The V segment lost 5 bases and the J segment 4 bases; nucleotides outside the gene matches: 7. CDR3 sequence: CASSLTGGPYNEQFF. CDR3 DNA: TGTGCCAGCAGTCTCACAGGGGGTCCTTACAATGAGCAGTTCTTC.

V usage is TRBV9 and J usage is TRBJ1-3, with no clear D. Trimming removed 0 bases at V and 0 bases at J, with 7 bases between. CDR3 length equals 15 residues. The germline V gene encodes CDR1 SGDLS and CDR2 YYNGEE. CDR3 protein: CASSVEGHSGNTIYF. Written as DNA, the CDR3 is TGTGCCAGCAGCGTAGAGGGCCACTCTGGAAACACCATATATTTT.